This T cell receptor (beta chain) came from a study of cytomegalovirus exposure and HLA in healthy donors. Study-level background: Earlier, almost 120 million unique TCR beta sequences were recovered from around 180 million T cells by an analysis.

Details on this clone: Its antigen is as yet unknown.

Study-wide results and caveats: Later on, an analysis showed TCR association rates differing by HLA locus, with DRB1 the most and HLA-C the fewest. About 90% or about 30% of the time was how often most TCR beta V segments were productive, according to an earlier analysis. The authors enumerated roughly 180 TCR beta chains as linked to cytomegalovirus.

PCR employed 60 Vbeta and 13 Jbeta primers. Profiling relied on immunoSEQ multiplex PCR, and the TCRdb table lists in-frame clones only, not all of them. The repertoire holds 95,000 to 150,000 clones, about 80% seen once, with less than 3% in the top ten. V lost 0 bases, J lost 9 bases, and 15 bases lay in between. Germline loops: CDR1 MNHNS, CDR2 SASEGT. The CDR3 is made up of 16 amino acids. Sequenced: PBMCs. The clonotype was recovered from a woman between 35 and 50 years old in good health and CMV-seropositive. This rearrangement joins TRBV6-1 to TRBJ1-6; D ambiguous. This chain's CDR3 is CASSEALHGRGSPLHF. The CDR3 DNA follows: TGTGCCAGCAGTGAAGCGCTACACGGCCGAGGTTCACCCCTCCACTTT.